This T cell receptor beta chain was obtained from a study of blood T cell repertoires in COVID-19. Across the study: Specimens from acute and convalescent COVID-19 originated in the United States, Italy and Spain. T cells, B-cell-depleted T cells, or PBMCs provided the cDNA or gDNA that served as material.

In the source study's methods: Reference gene primer amplification in the assay estimated nucleated cell counts. Sequenced by immunoSEQ multiplex PCR; TCRdb stores in-frame clones only, minus some. V, J and clone size were drawn from that table, and D and trimming were deduced from the DNA. The repertoire holds approximately 99,000 clones, with around 87% as singletons. Trimming took off 3 bases at V and 0 bases at J, with 9 bases between the two ends. Looked up from germline, CDR1 is SNHLY and CDR2 is FYNNEI. The CDR3 is made up of 15 amino acids. The genes are TRBV2 and TRBJ1-3; no clear D gene. Sequencing input: peripheral blood. The sequence was collected from a human donor in a cohort sampled during active COVID-19. CDR3 DNA: TGTGCCAGCAGTGAGCAGGCCAGCTCTGGAAACACCATATATTTT. It specifies CASSEQASSGNTIYF. The complete variable domain, with remaining parts taken from reference TRBV2 and TRBJ1-3, reads EPEVTQTPSHQVTQMGQEVILRCVPISNHLYFYWYRQILGQKVEFLVSFYNNEISEKSEIFDDQFSVERPDGSNFTLKIRSTKLEDSAMYFCASSEQASSGNTIYFGEGSWLTVV.